The clone carrying this T cell receptor (beta chain) was detected ten times or more. This specimen comes from a study of blood T cell repertoires in COVID-19. CDR1 and CDR2 (germline): SEHNR, FQNEAQ (reference sequence). This CDR3 region has 15 residues. The V segment lost 5 bases and the J segment 7 bases; nucleotides outside the gene matches: 6. Profiling relied on immunoSEQ multiplex PCR, and the TCRdb table lists in-frame clones only, not all of them. In the table there are about 86,000 clones, 80% to 90% of which are singletons. This clonotype was obtained from a human donor in a cohort sampled during active COVID-19. V and J are TRBV7-9 and TRBJ1-4, with TRBD1 identical over 11 bases. Sequenced: peripheral blood. The CDR3 sequence: CASSPGQGETEKLFF. CDR3 sequence (DNA): TGTGCCAGCAGCCCGGGACAGGGGGAGACTGAAAAACTGTTTTTT.